A single sample gave rise to the 28 T cell receptor beta chains below, sequenced in a study of T cells expressing NK-cell markers. Reanalyzing the 5' RACE reads, TCRdb keeps one entry per CDR3 protein, without DNA. This repertoire includes fewer than 400,000 distinct CDR3 sequences. The sequencing input was blood T cells: a sorted CD56 or NKG2C T cell subset, CD4+ or CD8+ T cells, or bulk PBMC T cells (not recorded which). The receptor set was obtained from a woman aged 50 to 60 in good health.

This sequence joins TRBV5-1 and TRBJ2-5; there is no DNA to check the TCRdb D call of TRBD1. CDR1 and CDR2 (germline): SGHRS, YFSETQ. This CDR3 contains 16 residues. The CDR3 reads CASSGGQGVIQETQYF. Together with reference TRBV5-1 and TRBJ2-5, the CDR3 gives the full variable domain: KAGVTQTPRYLIKTRGQQVTLSCSPISGHRSVSWYQQTPGQGLQFLFEYFSETQRNKGNFPGRFSGRQFSNSRSEMNVSTLELGDSALYLCASSGGQGVIQETQYFGPGTRLLVL.

The chain's CDR3 is CSALTGTTSYEQYF. The genes are TRBV20-1 and TRBJ2-7; TCRdb indicates TRBD2, and absent DNA this call remains unverified. Germline V gene data show CDR1 as DFQATT and CDR2 as SNEGSKA (reference sequence). The CDR3 length is 14 residues.

The chain recombines TRBV7-6 with TRBJ2-1. This CDR3 contains 14 residues. Looked up from germline, CDR1 is SGHVS and CDR2 is FNYEAQ. CDR3 loop: CASSLVTTVNEQFF.

The chain couples TRBV10-2 to TRBJ1-1; without DNA, the TCRdb call of TRBD1 cannot be checked. Germline V gene data show CDR1 as WSHSY and CDR2 as SAAADI. The CDR3 runs 14 residues. This chain's CDR3 is CASSGKGGYTEAFF.

The chain carries TRBV7-2 and TRBJ1-1. This CDR3 region has 12 residues. Germline CDR1 and CDR2: SGHTA and FQGNSA. The CDR3 protein is CASSGRKTEAFF.

This chain links TRBV19 with TRBJ2-3; the TCRdb call, TRBD2, lacks DNA for checking. The CDR3 has 16 amino acids. Per germline, CDR1 LNHDA and CDR2 SQIVND (reference sequence). The CDR3 sequence: CASTPGGSGRADTQYF.

This chain uses TRBV20-1 with TRBJ2-3. Germline V gene lookup returns CDR1 DFQATT and CDR2 SNEGSKA (reference sequence). The CDR3 length is 15 residues. CDR3 sequence reads: CSAPRTDLGTDTQYF.

The rearrangement uses TRBV12-3 or TRBV12-4 and TRBJ2-7; TCRdb indicates TRBD1, and absent DNA this call remains unverified. The CDR3 is made up of 13 amino acids. The CDR3 loop reads CACSREKWYEQYF.

The chain combines TRBV7-6 with TRBJ2-1; the D gene TCRdb calls, TRBD2, cannot be checked with no DNA. CDR1 and CDR2 (germline): SGHVS, FNYEAQ. The length of the CDR3 is 16 residues. This CDR3 is CASSLGGTSFNNEQFF.

The gene calls are TRBV7-9 and TRBJ2-1; the TCRdb call, TRBD1, lacks DNA for checking. The CDR3 length is 12 residues. Germline values: CDR1 SEHNR, CDR2 FQNEAQ (reference sequence). The CDR3 sequence is CASSNPGDEQFF.

V gene TRBV5-1 combines with J gene TRBJ1-2. The CDR3 is 14 amino acids. Germline loops: CDR1 SGHRS, CDR2 YFSETQ. The chain's CDR3 is CASSLAGWDHGYTF.

The V and J genes are TRBV9 and TRBJ1-2. The V gene's germline CDR1 is SGDLS and CDR2 YYNGEE. The CDR3 loop spans 13 amino acids. This CDR3 is CASSVAQAEGYTF.

CDR3 loop: CAINQGAVQYF. V gene TRBV10-3 combines with J gene TRBJ2-5; there is no DNA to check the TCRdb D call of TRBD1. The CDR3 consists of 11 residues. Germline lookup yields CDR1 ENHRY and CDR2 SYGVKD.

The chain employs TRBV6-2 or TRBV6-3 and TRBJ1-1. From germline, CDR1 is MNHEY and CDR2 SVGEGT. CDR3 length equals 12 residues. CDR3 sequence: CAGRKIGTEAFF.

The chain employs TRBV10-3 and TRBJ2-1; TCRdb picks TRBD1, but there is no DNA to check that call. This CDR3 spans 16 amino acids. Germline-derived CDR1 and CDR2 are ENHRY and SYGVKD. CDR3 protein: CATKRSGRGFYNEQFF.

The genes are TRBV6-1 and TRBJ2-3; TCRdb indicates TRBD2, and absent DNA this call remains unverified. This CDR3 has 15 amino acids. Germline V gene lookup returns CDR1 MNHNS and CDR2 SASEGT. The CDR3 loop reads CASSIKRGSTDTQYF.

The chain has TRBV30 and TRBJ1-5; TCRdb lists TRBD1, though no DNA is available to test this call. CDR3 size: 14 residues. In germline, CDR1 is GTSNPN, CDR2 SVGIG (reference sequence). CDR3 residues: CAWSKGERNQPQHF.

The chain combines TRBV24-1 with TRBJ1-5; TCRdb returns TRBD1, unconfirmable since there is no DNA. This CDR3 contains 16 residues. CDR1 is KGHDR, CDR2 SFDVKD, per germline. The CDR3: CATSDTRTGGQQPQHF.

The J gene is TRBJ2-4, the V gene TRBV7-9. The germline V gene has CDR1 SEHNR and CDR2 FQNEAQ (reference sequence). This CDR3 is built from 16 residues. This chain's CDR3 is CASSPSGGLAKNIQYF. The variable domain in full, completed from reference TRBV7-9 and TRBJ2-4, reads DTGVSQNPRHKITKRGQNVTFRCDPISEHNRLYWYRQTLGQGPEFLTYFQNEAQLEKSRLLSDRFSAERPKGSFSTLEIQRTEQGDSAMYLCASSPSGGLAKNIQYFGAGTRLSVL.

The chain is built from TRBV25-1 and TRBJ2-1; TCRdb reports TRBD2, a call that lacks DNA to check it against. From germline, CDR1 is MGHDK and CDR2 SYGVNS. The CDR3 covers 15 residues. The CDR3 sequence: CASSELLAGSDEQFF.

This chain links TRBV9 with TRBJ2-3; TCRdb lists TRBD2, though no DNA is available to test this call. This CDR3 has 20 amino acids. CDR1 is SGDLS and CDR2 is YYNGEE in the germline V gene. CDR3 sequence: CASSGGGLAGLTPSTDTQYF.

V and J are TRBV19 and TRBJ2-4. Germline V lookup: CDR1 LNHDA, CDR2 SQIVND (reference sequence). The CDR3 has 16 amino acids. The CDR3 protein is CASSIAGVEAKNIQYF.

The chain is built from TRBV3-1 and TRBJ2-1; TCRdb's D gene call, TRBD2, goes unchecked for lack of DNA. The germline CDR1 and CDR2 sequences are LGHDT and YNNKEL (reference sequence). There are 14 residues in the CDR3. The CDR3 loop reads CASSLSGRAHEQFF.

V and J are TRBV7-7 and TRBJ2-5; no DNA is available, so the TRBD1 call from TCRdb remains unchecked. Germline V CDR1 and CDR2: SSHAT, FNYEAQ (reference sequence). This CDR3 region has 14 residues. The CDR3 spells CASSFTGGEETQYF. The complete variable domain, with remaining parts taken from reference TRBV7-7 and TRBJ2-5, reads GAGVSQSPRYKVTKRGQDVTLRCDPISSHATLYWYQQALGQGPEFLTYFNYEAQPDKSGLPSDRFSAERPEGSISTLTIQRTEQRDSAMYRCASSFTGGEETQYFGPGTRLLVL.

The chain has TRBV3-1 and TRBJ2-3; TCRdb's D call, TRBD2, is unchecked because there is no DNA. CDR1 LGHDT and CDR2 YNNKEL come from the germline V gene (reference sequence). The CDR3 is 15 amino acids. The CDR3 sequence is CASARLGGRADTQYF.

The CDR3 region is CASSLGSLGWDYEQFF. The rearrangement links TRBV5-1 to TRBJ2-1. This CDR3 is built from 16 residues. Germline CDR1 and CDR2: SGHRS and YFSETQ.

This rearrangement joins TRBV11-2 to TRBJ2-3; the TCRdb call, TRBD1, lacks DNA for checking. Germline CDR1 SGHAT, CDR2 FQNNGV. CDR3 length equals 15 residues. This CDR3 reads CASSPLTGMGDTQYF.

The genes are TRBV12-3 or TRBV12-4 and TRBJ2-3; TCRdb designates TRBD1, a call that cannot be tested without DNA. The length of the CDR3 is 17 residues. CDR3 amino acids: CASTPGSWTGISDTQYF.